This record concerns one TCR beta chain sequence. V trimming: 3 bases; J trimming: 5 bases; junction bases outside the gene matches: 18. Looked up from germline, CDR1 is SGDLS and CDR2 is YYNGEE. The CDR3 length is 18 residues. Authors' analysis steps: Reference gene primer amplification gave estimated nucleated cell counts. Assay: immunoSEQ multiplex PCR; the TCRdb copy retains only in-frame clones and omits some. The V and J calls and clone size are taken from that table; D and trimming were inferred from the DNA. The sample includes about 260,000 clones, approximately 84% of them seen just once. The data were taken from a study of blood T cell repertoires in COVID-19. Across the study: From T cells, B-cell-depleted T cells, or PBMCs came the material, which was cDNA or gDNA.

This receptor was identified in a woman aged 80 or older with acute or convalescent COVID-19. The chain is built from TRBV9 and TRBJ1-1; 8 nucleotides line up with TRBD1. Sequenced input: peripheral blood. CDR3 sequence: CASSADVGDRLRRTEAFF. CDR3 in DNA: TGTGCCAGCAGCGCCGACGTTGGGGACAGGTTAAGGAGGACTGAAGCTTTCTTT.